This T cell receptor (beta chain) appears in the sequencing data of a study of CD8 T cells in ankylosing spondylitis. Each CDR3 protein gets one entry after TCRdb re-called the 5' RACE reads with MiXCR. Of roughly 100,000 distinct CDR3 sequences listed, under 30% are singletons. Trimming left V 2 bases short and J 3 bases short, with 14 bases between. This CDR3 has 16 amino acids. Germline V gives CDR1 GTSNPN, CDR2 SVGIG (reference sequence). This clonotype was seen a few times. The receptor was isolated from a male donor with ankylosing spondylitis. The chain carries TRBV30 and TRBJ2-6; D is undetermined. The sequenced sample was synovial fluid, either unsorted or a sorted T cell fraction (not recorded which). The CDR3 nucleotides read TGTGCCTGGAGTATGAAGGGTCGAGGTGGGGCCAACGTCCTGACTTTC. It translates to CAWSMKGRGGANVLTF.